The 32 T cell receptor beta chains in this list originate from one sample, sequenced in a study of blood T cells in healthy people across ages. It was with a sample-barcoded 5' primer and a J-beta primer mix that a second PCR of about 6 to 11 cycles was run. TCRdb ran MiXCR on the 5' RACE reads and lists one entry per CDR3 protein. The table includes approximately 1.5 million distinct CDR3 sequences, around 35% detected once. Sequencing input: blood. These receptor sequences come from a woman aged 25 to 39 in good health.

The CDR3 DNA reads as TGCACCTGCGGGTCGCAAGAGACCCAGTACTTC. This encodes CTCGSQETQYF. The chain is built from TRBV20-1 and TRBJ2-5; D may be TRBD2 (5 bases). The CDR3 loop spans 11 amino acids. Germline V gene sequence: CDR1 DFQATT, CDR2 SNEGSKA (reference sequence).

In DNA, the CDR3 is TGTGCCAGCATCTCGAGGACAGGAGCCTACGAGCAGTACTTC. Its protein is CASISRTGAYEQYF. The chain has TRBV6-1 and TRBJ2-7; 7 positions match TRBD1. Germline V gene lookup returns CDR1 MNHNS and CDR2 SASEGT. V shed 7 bases, J shed 2 bases, and the junction held 8 bases outside the gene matches. CDR3 length equals 14 residues.

The rearrangement links TRBV15 to TRBJ2-7, with a tentative D call TRBD1 (5 bases). V lost 0 bases and J 4 bases, leaving 16 bases between the germline ends. In germline, CDR1 is LNHNV, CDR2 YYDKDF (reference sequence). The CDR3 runs 16 residues. In nucleotides, the CDR3 is TGTGCCACCAGCAGAGATGTTGGCAAAGGGGATTACGAGCAGTACTTC. Protein sequence: CATSRDVGKGDYEQYF. Looking up the rest from reference TRBV15 and TRBJ2-7 gives the full variable domain: DAMVIQNPRYQVTQFGKPVTLSCSQTLNHNVMYWYQQKSSQAPKLLFHYYDKDFNNEADTPDNFQSRRPNTSFCFLDIRSPGLGDTAMYLCATSRDVGKGDYEQYFGPGTRLTVT.

The J gene is TRBJ2-5, the V gene TRBV5-1; 10 bases line up with TRBD2. The CDR3 is made up of 15 amino acids. After removal of 3 bases from V and 4 bases from J, the junction contained 6 bases not matched to a gene. CDR1 is SGHRS, CDR2 YFSETQ, per germline. CDR3 protein: CASSSQPSGRETQYF. DNA of the CDR3: TGCGCCAGCAGCTCCCAACCTAGCGGGAGAGAGACCCAGTACTTC.

This clonotype appeared once. V is TRBV30 and J is TRBJ2-5, with TRBD2 as a possible D gene (5 bases). CDR1 and CDR2 from the germline V gene are GTSNPN and SVGIG (reference sequence). V shed 3 bases and J shed 11 bases, with 13 bases lying between them. The CDR3 length is 11 residues. CDR3 sequence (DNA): TGTGCCTGGAGGGCGAGCGGAGAGCAGTACTTC. Protein product: CAWRASGEQYF.

In the case of this clonotype: A much bigger clone sits one base away, suggesting this may be a read error. The CDR3 loop reads CATSRQNTEAFF. CDR3 nucleotides: TGTGCCACCAGCCGACAGAACACTGAAGCTTTCTTT. The chain uses TRBV15 and TRBJ1-1; D is ambiguous. CDR1 is LNHNV, CDR2 YYDKDF, per germline (reference sequence). The V gene lost 5 bases and the J gene lost 1 base, with 5 bases spanning the gap. The CDR3 is made up of 12 amino acids.

This clonotype showed up just a few times. The chain recombines TRBV15 with TRBJ2-7; no reliable D call. This CDR3 is built from 16 residues. V lost 0 bases and J 2 bases, leaving 14 bases between the germline ends. Germline CDR1 LNHNV, CDR2 YYDKDF (reference sequence). In nucleotides, the CDR3 is TGTGCCACCAGCAGAGATATGGGCCCTAATACCTACGAGCAGTACTTC. This gives the protein CATSRDMGPNTYEQYF.

CDR3 region: CASSLSGEYGYTF. CDR3 coding DNA: TGTGCCAGCAGCTTATCGGGGGAGTATGGCTACACCTTC. The chain recombines TRBV7-9 with TRBJ1-2; a weak D match, TRBD1 (5 bases). The CDR3 covers 13 residues. The germline gives CDR1 SEHNR, CDR2 FQNEAQ (reference sequence). Trimming took 2 bases from V and 5 from J, leaving 9 bases between them.

The V and J genes are TRBV10-3 and TRBJ2-1; D uncertain. Trimming removed 7 bases at V and 5 bases at J, with 9 bases between. The CDR3 sequence is 12 residues long. Per the germline V gene, CDR1 is ENHRY and CDR2 is SYGVKD. The CDR3 nucleotides read TGTGCCATCAAGGACGGCCACAATGAGCAGTTCTTC. Translated: CAIKDGHNEQFF.

The genes are TRBV7-2 and TRBJ1-1; no clear D. The CDR3 runs 12 residues. V shed 1 base and J shed 11 bases, with 11 bases lying between them. Germline CDR1 and CDR2: SGHTA and FQGNSA. The DNA of the CDR3 is TGTGCCAGCAGCTTAGTTAGGCAGAGGGCTTTCTTT. It translates to CASSLVRQRAFF.

This clonotype was found a few times. V usage is TRBV6-2 or TRBV6-3 and J usage is TRBJ2-5; possibly TRBD2 for D (6 bases). CDR3 size: 15 residues. V shed 2 bases and J shed 2 bases, with 12 bases lying between them. The germline V gene encodes CDR1 MNHEY and CDR2 SVGEGT. For the CDR3, the DNA is TGTGCCAGCAGTTACATTTCGGGGGTTCAAGAGACCCAGTACTTC. This translates into CASSYISGVQETQYF.

The rearrangement links TRBV6-1 to TRBJ2-5; 11 bases align to TRBD2. The CDR3 totals 17 residues. V gave up 8 bases and J gave up 2 bases; unmatched junction bases: 13. Germline loops: CDR1 MNHNS, CDR2 SASEGT. The CDR3 DNA reads TGTGCCAGCTGGAGGGGGAGACTAGCGGGATTGCAAGAGACCCAGTACTTC. It yields the protein CASWRGRLAGLQETQYF.

This clonotype has at least ten counts. The chain joins TRBV20-1 to TRBJ2-5; D might be TRBD1 (7 bases). Germline loops: CDR1 DFQATT, CDR2 SNEGSKA (reference sequence). V was shortened by 0 bases and J by 7 bases, with 18 bases between the two germline ends. CDR3 length: 15 residues. The CDR3 spells CSARERGLASGTQYF. CDR3 nucleotides: TGCAGTGCTAGAGAGAGGGGGCTAGCGTCGGGGACCCAGTACTTC.

This clonotype was detected once. The rearrangement uses TRBV5-1 and TRBJ2-3; D unclear. The ends were cut back, 0 bases at V and 5 bases at J, with 7 bases in the middle. The CDR3 sequence is 13 residues long. Germline lookup yields CDR1 SGHRS and CDR2 YFSETQ. Written as DNA, the CDR3 is TGCGCCAGCAGCTTGGGAAACGGAGATACGCAGTATTTT. Amino acids: CASSLGNGDTQYF.

J is TRBJ1-2 and V is TRBV20-1; D is possibly TRBD1 (6 bases). The germline CDR1 and CDR2 sequences are DFQATT and SNEGSKA (reference sequence). The CDR3 is 13 residues long. V was shortened by 3 bases and J by 7 bases, with 15 bases between the two germline ends. The CDR3 here is CSASHQGMGGYTF. The CDR3 DNA follows: TGCAGTGCTAGCCACCAGGGGATGGGTGGCTACACCTTC.

A word on this clonotype: With a much larger clone just one base away, this may be a read error. The conserved closing phenylalanine or tryptophan is absent in this CDR3, likely reflecting a read error. The genes are TRBV9 and TRBJ1-1, with D unresolved. The V end was cut by 0 bases, the J end by 5 bases, with 8 bases between. CDR3 length: 13 amino acids. Germline-derived CDR1 and CDR2 are SGDLS and YYNGEE. The CDR3 here is CASSVGGRTEAFC. The CDR3 nucleotides are TGTGCCAGCAGCGTAGGAGGTAGAACTGAAGCTTTCTGT.

Only a few counts were recorded for this clonotype. The V and J genes are TRBV3-1 and TRBJ1-2; D gene unclear. The germline gives CDR1 LGHDT, CDR2 YNNKEL (reference sequence). This CDR3 spans 15 amino acids. Trimming pared 0 bases from V and 2 bases from J, leaving 10 bases between. CDR3 amino acids: CASSQDWSGNYGYTF. The CDR3 nucleotides are TGTGCCAGCAGCCAAGATTGGTCGGGAAACTATGGCTACACCTTC.

This clonotype was recorded at least ten times. The chain joins TRBV7-9 to TRBJ2-3; the match to TRBD1 covers 8 bases. CDR1 and CDR2 from the germline V gene are SEHNR and FQNEAQ (reference sequence). The CDR3 sequence is 17 residues long. The V segment lost 5 bases and the J segment 6 bases; nucleotides outside the gene matches: 16. The CDR3 nucleotides are TGTGCCAGCAGCGGAACGACAGGGGAAATAAACTTTGATACGCAGTATTTT. This encodes CASSGTTGEINFDTQYF.

The rearrangement joins TRBV2 to TRBJ2-5, with D perhaps matching TRBD2 (5 bases). This CDR3 has 15 amino acids. Germline CDR1 is SNHLY and CDR2 is FYNNEI. Trimming cost V 6 bases and J 5 bases, with 19 bases left between them. The CDR3 DNA sequence: TGTGCCAGCAGCGGGGTGGACGGGGAAGTGGAGACCCAGTACTTC. Encoded protein: CASSGVDGEVETQYF.

This clonotype was recorded at least ten times. The CDR3 here is CASRQRPENEQFF. CDR3 DNA: TGCGCCAGCAGGCAAAGACCCGAAAATGAGCAGTTCTTC. The chain carries TRBV4-1 and TRBJ2-1, with D uncertain. V dropped 6 bases and J dropped 7 bases, with 13 bases sitting between them. The CDR3 consists of 13 residues. Germline V CDR1 and CDR2: MGHRA, YSYEKL.

The chain links TRBV2 to TRBJ2-7; maybe TRBD2 (6 bases). Trimming stripped 10 bases from V and 2 bases from J, with 21 bases between. This CDR3 spans 15 amino acids. Germline CDR1 and CDR2: SNHLY and FYNNEI. CDR3 nucleotide sequence: TGTGCCACCCAGACCGGGCCGGGAGCTGCCTACGAGCAGTACTTC. It translates to CATQTGPGAAYEQYF.

V usage is TRBV20-1 and J usage is TRBJ2-5; 13 bases match TRBD2. From germline, CDR1 is DFQATT and CDR2 SNEGSKA (reference sequence). This CDR3 has 15 residues. V was clipped by 6 bases and J by 5 bases; unmatched bases: 9. This chain's CDR3 is CSARTSGRYWETQYF. The CDR3, as DNA: TGCAGTGCGCGGACTAGCGGGAGATACTGGGAGACCCAGTACTTC.

V gene TRBV11-2 combines with J gene TRBJ2-7, with 7 bases identical to TRBD1. The V segment lost 5 bases and the J segment 4 bases; nucleotides outside the gene matches: 8. Germline CDR1 SGHAT, CDR2 FQNNGV. The CDR3 sequence is 14 residues long. The CDR3 nucleotides read TGTGCCAGCAGCGCCGGACAGGTTTATTACGAGCAGTACTTC. It translates to CASSAGQVYYEQYF.

This sequence joins TRBV5-5 and TRBJ1-1; D call uncertain. The germline V and J ends were trimmed by 2 bases and 2 bases, with 7 bases remaining between them. Germline assignment: CDR1 SGHKS and CDR2 YYEKEE (reference sequence). There are 13 residues in the CDR3. CDR3 bases: TGTGCCAGCAGCTTATGGGCCAACACTGAAGCTTTCTTT. It codes for CASSLWANTEAFF.

This clonotype was counted between two and nine times. The V gene is TRBV5-1, the J gene TRBJ2-7; 11 bases map to TRBD1. Germline values: CDR1 SGHRS, CDR2 YFSETQ. CDR3 length: 16 residues. After removal of 6 bases from V and 3 bases from J, the junction contained 11 bases not matched to a gene. The CDR3 sequence: CASTQAGGTGGYEQYF. CDR3 in DNA: TGCGCCAGCACCCAAGCTGGCGGGACAGGGGGCTACGAGCAGTACTTC. Variable domain in full (rest from reference TRBV5-1 and TRBJ2-7): KAGVTQTPRYLIKTRGQQVTLSCSPISGHRSVSWYQQTPGQGLQFLFEYFSETQRNKGNFPGRFSGRQFSNSRSEMNVSTLELGDSALYLCASTQAGGTGGYEQYFGPGTRLTVT.

This clonotype has a single count. The chain joins TRBV27 to TRBJ2-7, with 7 bases that match TRBD2. The germline V gene encodes CDR1 MNHEY and CDR2 SMNVEV (reference sequence). Trimming removed 3 bases from V and 6 bases from J; junction bases left unmatched: 5. The CDR3 sequence is 13 residues long. CDR3: CASSFGGSAEQYF. DNA of the CDR3: TGTGCCAGCAGTTTTGGCGGGAGTGCCGAGCAGTACTTC.

The chain employs TRBV7-3 and TRBJ2-5; D gene uncertain. The CDR3 sequence is 16 residues long. Germline V lookup: CDR1 SGHTA, CDR2 FQGTGA. Trimming took off 0 bases at V and 5 bases at J, with 16 bases between the two ends. This CDR3 reads CASSLTGGLSAETQYF. The DNA for the CDR3 is TGTGCCAGCAGCTTAACAGGCGGCCTAAGTGCGGAGACCCAGTACTTC.

This clonotype was recorded many times. The rearrangement links TRBV6-2 or TRBV6-3 to TRBJ2-7; weak D call: TRBD2 (5 bases). Deletions cut 3 bases from V and 3 bases from J, with 9 bases between. The V gene's germline CDR1 is MNHEY and CDR2 SVGEGT. The CDR3 covers 13 residues. CDR3 amino acids: CASSYHGSYEQYF. CDR3 coding DNA: TGTGCCAGCAGTTATCATGGGAGCTACGAGCAGTACTTC.

This clonotype has more than one count but fewer than ten. The junction departs from the called germline gene at one end, perhaps through a read error. The chain has TRBV12-5 and TRBJ2-7, with D possibly being TRBD1 or TRBD2 (5 bases each). The DNA end lines up better with TRBJ2-5; the J call may be wrong. This CDR3 has 14 amino acids. Germline assignment: CDR1 LGHNT and CDR2 FRNRAP. The CDR3 spells CTSATQAGRETQYF. The CDR3 nucleotides are TGTACTAGTGCTACCCAAGCAGGGCGAGAGACCCAGTACTTC.

The chain employs TRBV18 and TRBJ2-3, with D tentatively TRBD2 (7 bases). The ends were cut back, 3 bases at V and 0 bases at J, with 13 bases in the middle. The CDR3 is made up of 16 amino acids. The germline CDR1 and CDR2 sequences are KGHSH and LQKENI. CDR3 in amino acids: CASSPFGGASTDTQYF. The CDR3 DNA reads TGTGCCAGCTCACCCTTTGGGGGGGCCAGCACAGATACGCAGTATTTT. Together with reference TRBV18 and TRBJ2-3, the CDR3 gives the full variable domain: NAGVMQNPRHLVRRRGQEARLRCSPMKGHSHVYWYRQLPEEGLKFMVYLQKENIIDESGMPKERFSAEFPKEGPSILRIQQVVRGDSAAYFCASSPFGGASTDTQYFGPGTRLTVL.

This clonotype was detected only a few times. The rearrangement joins TRBV3-1 to TRBJ2-1; TRBD2 matches at 7 bases. The CDR3 consists of 18 residues. V lost 1 base, J lost 3 bases, and 12 bases stayed unmatched. CDR1 is LGHDT, CDR2 YNNKEL, per germline (reference sequence). CDR3 amino acids: CASSQGYRLADIYNEQFF. The CDR3 DNA sequence: TGTGCCAGCAGCCAAGGATACCGACTAGCCGATATCTACAATGAGCAGTTCTTC.

The chain recombines TRBV7-2 with TRBJ2-2; no reliable D call. Germline CDR1 SGHTA, CDR2 FQGNSA. The length of the CDR3 is 14 residues. Deletions cut 1 base from V and 4 bases from J, with 7 bases between. CDR3 in DNA: TGTGCCAGCAGCTTAGTCATTATCACCGGGGAGCTGTTTTTT. Translating it yields CASSLVIITGELFF. Full variable domain (rest looked up from reference TRBV7-2 and TRBJ2-2): GAGVSQSPSNKVTEKGKDVELRCDPISGHTALYWYRQSLGQGLEFLIYFQGNSAPDKSGLPSDRFSAERTGGSVSTLTIQRTQQEDSAVYLCASSLVIITGELFFGEGSRLTVL.